The sample holds many counts of the clone carrying this T cell receptor beta chain. Its antigen is unknown. The sample is drawn from a study of early T cells in non-severe SARS-CoV-2 infection. At the level of the study: Unpaired chains resulted from sequencing bulk RNA of unsorted whole blood. Findings and limits, study-wide: Lookups in VDJdb leaned toward anti-spike CD8 responses and missed private and CD4 specificities.

The CDR3 extends over 17 amino acids. Trimming stripped 0 bases from V and 2 bases from J, with 16 bases between. Germline CDR1 reads MNHEY; CDR2 reads SVGAGI. Unique molecular identifiers (one per individual cDNA molecule) were attached. TCRdb redid the calling of the 5' RACE reads with MiXCR, one entry per CDR3 protein. The sample holds roughly 42,000 distinct CDR3 sequences, 9.5% to 15% seen once. V usage is TRBV6-5 and J usage is TRBJ1-2; tentatively, D is TRBD1 (5 bases). Sequencing input: whole blood. The receptor was derived from an adult who was a healthcare worker with PCR-confirmed SARS-CoV-2 infection or an uninfected control (not recorded which). The CDR3 coding sequence is TGTGCCAGCAGTTACTCGCCAGGGCTGGCGGAGAACTATGGCTACACCTTC. Residues: CASSYSPGLAENYGYTF.